This T cell receptor (beta chain) was identified in a study of CXCR3-negative and CXCR3-positive naive CD8 T cells. The authors made the TRB cDNA libraries by 5' RACE using UMI labels. TCRdb reprocessed the 5' RACE reads; each CDR3 protein has one entry and no DNA is given. In all, the sample yields some 130,000 distinct CDR3 sequences. The CDR3 is 15 amino acids. Germline V gene data show CDR1 as SGHRS and CDR2 as YFSETQ. As regards this clonotype: Its antigen is unidentified.

Study results and limitations: Researchers report that CXCR3-positive naive cells carry more hydrophobic TRB CDR3s than CXCR3-negative naive cells.

The source material was naive CXCR3- CD8+ T cells from blood. Subset described: CD45RO-CCR7+CD27+CD95- naive CD8+ T cells lacking CXCR3 (TNR3-). The TCR was taken from a human donor in good health. Some clones in this sample may be carry-over from other donors' samples. The chain recombines TRBV5-1 with TRBJ1-1; no DNA is available, so the TRBD1 call from TCRdb remains unchecked. The CDR3 spells CASSKRTGPNTEAFF.